The 8 T cell receptor beta chains in this list originate from one sample, sequenced in a study of blood T cell repertoires in COVID-19. Using immunoSEQ multiplex PCR, the repertoire was profiled, and TCRdb retains in-frame clones only, with some absent. The sample has fewer than 350,000 clones, roughly nine tenths seen once. Sequencing used peripheral blood. These receptors were obtained from a woman in her 30s with COVID-19, enrolled during active disease.

This sequence joins TRBV7-6 and TRBJ2-1, with D possibly being TRBD2 (5 bases). Germline V gives CDR1 SGHVS, CDR2 FNYEAQ. This CDR3 comprises 14 residues. V was pared by 3 bases and J by 4 bases, with 10 bases between. CDR3 loop: CASSFSGMYNEQFF. CDR3 in DNA: TGTGCCAGCAGCTTCTCCGGGATGTACAATGAGCAGTTCTTC.

V gene TRBV18 combines with J gene TRBJ1-5; D gene ambiguous. Germline V gene data show CDR1 as KGHSH and CDR2 as LQKENI. This CDR3 contains 13 residues. Trimming took off 6 bases at V and 6 bases at J, with 12 bases between the two ends. CDR3 protein: CASSGTSPQPQHF. As DNA, the CDR3 is TGTGCCAGCTCGGGCACATCGCCTCAGCCCCAGCATTTT.

This chain joins TRBV15 and TRBJ1-2; D is perhaps TRBD1 (6 bases). The germline V and J ends were trimmed by 5 bases and 5 bases, with 18 bases remaining between them. Germline V CDR1 and CDR2: LNHNV, YYDKDF (reference sequence). This CDR3 is built from 15 residues. This CDR3 reads CATSRRGGDPYGYTF. The CDR3 DNA is TGTGCCACCAGCCGTCGTGGGGGCGATCCGTATGGCTACACCTTC.

This clone was recorded once. The chain is built from TRBV10-1 and TRBJ2-1, with D hard to call. The germline gives CDR1 WNHNN, CDR2 SYGVQD (reference sequence). V shed 0 bases and J shed 10 bases, with 7 bases lying between them. The CDR3 length is 12 residues. This CDR3 reads CASSESQKEQFF. Here the CDR3 DNA reads TGCGCCAGCAGTGAGTCTCAAAAAGAGCAGTTCTTC.

This clone turned up a few times. The rearrangement uses TRBV11-3 and TRBJ2-1, with 8 bases identical to TRBD2. This CDR3 comprises 16 residues. Germline CDR1 is SGHNT and CDR2 is YENEEA. The V segment lost 4 bases and the J segment 8 bases; nucleotides outside the gene matches: 13. CDR3 loop: CASSSRGELAGHEQFF. In DNA, the CDR3 is TGTGCCAGCAGCTCGAGGGGAGAGCTAGCGGGCCATGAGCAGTTCTTC.

This sequence joins TRBV7-6 and TRBJ2-7; maybe TRBD2 (5 bases). V dropped 2 bases and J dropped 3 bases, with 29 bases sitting between them. The CDR3 spans 20 residues. Germline V CDR1 and CDR2: SGHVS, FNYEAQ. The CDR3 nucleotides are TGTGCCAGCAGCTTAAGACCCGGACTGAACGCTGTCCAACGTCGCTACGAGCAGTACTTC. It specifies CASSLRPGLNAVQRRYEQYF.

The V call is TRBV4-2, the J call TRBJ1-5, with no clear D. The CDR3 spans 13 residues. V lost 0 bases, J lost 6 bases, and 6 bases lay in between. Germline V gives CDR1 LGHNA, CDR2 YNFKEQ. DNA for the CDR3: TGTGCCAGCAGCCAAGACTTCGGTCAGCCCCAGCATTTT. Its translation: CASSQDFGQPQHF.

J is TRBJ2-3 and V is TRBV5-1, with TRBD2 identical over 11 bases. Trimming removed 2 bases from V and 14 bases from J; junction bases left unmatched: 4. The germline V gene encodes CDR1 SGHRS and CDR2 YFSETQ. This CDR3 is built from 12 residues. CDR3 loop: CASSFGLAGLYF. The CDR3 DNA is TGCGCCAGCAGCTTTGGACTAGCGGGTCTGTATTTT.